One and the same sample provided the 13 T cell receptor beta chains below, sequenced in a study of Ad26.COV2.S vaccination and SARS-CoV-2 variants (dated by TCRdb to the early 2020s). In light of the paper, this sample's treatment or condition label describes: some 19 received Ad26.COV2.S at low or high dose, single or two shots; several received placebo; per-sample allocation not given. Repertoires of vaccine and placebo recipients were sequenced from samples taken on day 63 after the first injection. Libraries were constructed by the immunoSEQ multiplex PCR assay. TCRdb obtained this table from immuneACCESS and retained in-frame rearrangements with V and J assigned. These tables miss some clones; where compared with another copy, unresolved V genes account for less than half of the shortfall, and the remainder is unexplained. Counted in this sample were 300,000 to 500,000 clones; 88% of them appeared once. Approximately 3.7% of the sample comes from the top ten.

Source: peripheral blood, taken in a trial of Ad26.COV2.S vaccine versus placebo. The source is a person aged 18-65 years who received the Ad26.COV2.S COVID-19 vaccine or a placebo.

This clone was counted once. This chain joins TRBV6-5 and TRBJ2-1, with TRBD1 identical over 8 bases. The CDR3 has 15 residues. Germline V lookup: CDR1 MNHEY, CDR2 SVGAGI. Losses at the gene ends were 3 bases for V and 7 bases for J; bases not matched to a gene: 8. DNA for the CDR3: TGTGCCAGCAGTTATTCCAGGGGGCCTTCGAATGAGCAGTTCTTC. This translates into CASSYSRGPSNEQFF.

J is TRBJ2-1 and V is TRBV11-2; 14 bases map to TRBD2. The germline gives CDR1 SGHAT, CDR2 FQNNGV. The CDR3 runs 16 residues. V dropped 3 bases and J dropped 8; count of bases not matched to a gene: 6. Here the CDR3 DNA reads TGTGCCAGCAGCTTCGCCGGGACTAGCGGGGGCTATGAGCAGTTCTTC. Protein product: CASSFAGTSGGYEQFF.

The rearrangement joins TRBV10-2 to TRBJ2-5, with 8 nucleotides matching TRBD1. Germline-derived CDR1 and CDR2 are WSHSY and SAAADI. The trim removed 6 bases at V and 4 bases at J, leaving 13 bases unmatched. This CDR3 is 16 amino acids long. CDR3 in DNA: TGCGCCAGCAGCACTTTGACAGGGGCCCGTCCAGAGACCCAGTACTTC. Residues: CASSTLTGARPETQYF.

The rearrangement joins TRBV19 to TRBJ2-1; 9 bases line up with TRBD2. The V and J ends lost 7 bases and 3 bases, in that order; junction bases with no gene match: 7. There are 15 residues in the CDR3. Germline CDR1 LNHDA, CDR2 SQIVND (reference sequence). CDR3 in DNA: TGTGCCAGTACAGGGACTAGCCTTATCTACAATGAGCAGTTCTTC. It is translated as CASTGTSLIYNEQFF.

CDR3 coding DNA: TGTGCCAGCAGCTCAGGAGGGGATCAGCCCCAGCATTTT. Its translation is CASSSGGDQPQHF. The rearrangement uses TRBV7-9 and TRBJ1-5; the D gene is possibly TRBD1 (5 bases). CDR3 size: 13 residues. V lost 4 bases and J 5 bases, leaving 9 bases between the germline ends. Germline CDR1 and CDR2: SEHNR and FQNEAQ (reference sequence).

The gene calls are TRBV4-1 and TRBJ2-3; tentatively, D is TRBD2 (5 bases). Trimming pared 1 base from V and 0 bases from J, leaving 14 bases between. The germline CDR1 and CDR2 sequences are MGHRA and YSYEKL. This CDR3 has 17 amino acids. This CDR3 is CASSQVGIVMSTDTQYF. The CDR3, as DNA: TGCGCCAGCAGCCAAGTCGGGATTGTTATGAGCACAGATACGCAGTATTTT.

The count of this clone is one. V and J are TRBV5-1 and TRBJ1-6; TRBD1 matches 8 bases. The CDR3 is 16 residues long. The trim removed 0 bases at V and 3 bases at J, leaving 2 bases unmatched. Germline values: CDR1 SGHRS, CDR2 YFSETQ. CDR3 sequence reads: CASSLVTGVYNSPLHF. In DNA form, the CDR3 reads TGCGCCAGCAGCTTGGTGACAGGGGTCTATAATTCACCCCTCCACTTT.

The CDR3 DNA reads as TGTGCCAGCTCACCAGGGCAGAGGATGAACACCGGGGAGCTGTTTTTT. Translated, it gives CASSPGQRMNTGELFF. This chain links TRBV18 with TRBJ2-2; D is ambiguous. Germline V CDR1 and CDR2: KGHSH, LQKENI. This CDR3 is 16 amino acids long. Trimming removed 2 bases from V and 1 base from J, with 11 bases in between. The variable domain in full, with the rest retrieved from reference TRBV18 and TRBJ2-2, is NAGVMQNPRHLVRRRGQEARLRCSPMKGHSHVYWYRQLPEEGLKFMVYLQKENIIDESGMPKERFSAEFPKEGPSILRIQQVVRGDSAAYFCASSPGQRMNTGELFFGEGSRLTVL.

The chain uses TRBV6-2 or TRBV6-3 and TRBJ1-1; TRBD1 matches at 7 bases. There are 11 residues in the CDR3. After removal of 5 bases from V and 6 bases from J, the junction contained 0 bases not matched to a gene. CDR1 and CDR2 from the germline V gene are MNHEY and SVGEGT. CDR3 sequence (DNA): TGTGCCAGCAGTAGGGGGCCTGAAGCTTTCTTT. Its translation: CASSRGPEAFF.

The chain is built from TRBV5-1 and TRBJ2-7, with 7 bases lining up with TRBD2. V lost 0 bases and J lost 7; bases outside the gene matches: 1. The CDR3 extends over 12 amino acids. Germline V lookup: CDR1 SGHRS, CDR2 YFSETQ. The CDR3 DNA reads as TGCGCCAGCAGCTTGGAAGCGGGAGAGCAGTACTTC. Its protein is CASSLEAGEQYF.

This chain links TRBV19 with TRBJ1-1, with a weak D call TRBD1 (6 bases). V lost 3 bases to trimming and J lost 5 bases, with 13 bases between them. From germline, CDR1 is LNHDA and CDR2 SQIVND (reference sequence). The CDR3 extends over 14 amino acids. The CDR3 bases are TGTGCCAGTAGTATGCTAGGGGGAGGGACTGAAGCTTTCTTT. Residues: CASSMLGGGTEAFF.

The V call is TRBV24-1, the J call TRBJ2-1; tentatively, D is TRBD1 (6 bases). The germline gives CDR1 KGHDR, CDR2 SFDVKD. V lost 3 bases to trimming and J lost 5 bases, with 13 bases between them. The CDR3 is 15 residues long. The CDR3, as DNA: TGTGCCACCAGTGATACAGGGAAACAACACAATGAGCAGTTCTTC. It translates to CATSDTGKQHNEQFF.

V usage is TRBV10-2 and J usage is TRBJ1-2; the match to TRBD1 covers 7 bases. This CDR3 is 13 amino acids long. With V trimmed by 6 bases and J by 4 bases, 5 bases remained unmatched. Germline values: CDR1 WSHSY, CDR2 SAAADI. In nucleotides, the CDR3 is TGCGCCAGCAGCGACAGGGAGGGCTATGGCTACACCTTC. It translates to CASSDREGYGYTF.